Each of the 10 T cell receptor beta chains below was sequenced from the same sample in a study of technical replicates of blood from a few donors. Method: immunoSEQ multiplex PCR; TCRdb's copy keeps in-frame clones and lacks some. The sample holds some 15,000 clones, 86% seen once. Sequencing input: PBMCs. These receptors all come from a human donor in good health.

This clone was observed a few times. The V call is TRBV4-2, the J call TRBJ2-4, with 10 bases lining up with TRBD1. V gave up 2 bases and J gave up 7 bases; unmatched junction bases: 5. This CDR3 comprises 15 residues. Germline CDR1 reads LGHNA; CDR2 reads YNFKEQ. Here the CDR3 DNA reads TGTGCCAGCAGCCAACCCCGACAGGGGGCGAACATTCAGTACTTC. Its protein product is CASSQPRQGANIQYF.

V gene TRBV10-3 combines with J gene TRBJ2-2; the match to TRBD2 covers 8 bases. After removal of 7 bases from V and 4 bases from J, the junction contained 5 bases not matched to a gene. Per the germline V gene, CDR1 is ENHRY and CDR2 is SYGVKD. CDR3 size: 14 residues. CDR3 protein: CAITAGGGTGELFF. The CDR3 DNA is TGTGCCATCACGGCGGGAGGTGGCACCGGGGAGCTGTTTTTT.

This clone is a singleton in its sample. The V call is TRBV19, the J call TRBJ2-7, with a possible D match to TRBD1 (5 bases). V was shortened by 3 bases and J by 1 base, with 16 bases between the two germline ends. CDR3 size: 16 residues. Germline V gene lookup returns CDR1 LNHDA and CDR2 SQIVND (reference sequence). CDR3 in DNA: TGTGCCAGTAGTATTGGTGACAGAGAGAAATCCTACGAGCAGTACTTC. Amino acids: CASSIGDREKSYEQYF.

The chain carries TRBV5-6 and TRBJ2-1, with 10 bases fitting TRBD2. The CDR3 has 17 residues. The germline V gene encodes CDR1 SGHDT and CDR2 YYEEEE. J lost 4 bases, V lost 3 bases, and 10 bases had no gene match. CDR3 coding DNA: TGTGCCAGCAGCTACAGCTCCGGACTAGCGGAATACAATGAGCAGTTCTTC. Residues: CASSYSSGLAEYNEQFF.

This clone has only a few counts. Here the CDR3 reads CAWPAGGADILGYTF. The CDR3 DNA sequence: TGTGCCTGGCCCGCCGGGGGGGCGGATATCCTTGGCTACACCTTC. The chain has TRBV30 and TRBJ1-2, with a possible D match to TRBD1 (6 bases). V lost 5 bases to trimming and J lost 7 bases, with 23 bases between them. CDR1 GTSNPN and CDR2 SVGIG come from the germline V gene (reference sequence). There are 15 residues in the CDR3.

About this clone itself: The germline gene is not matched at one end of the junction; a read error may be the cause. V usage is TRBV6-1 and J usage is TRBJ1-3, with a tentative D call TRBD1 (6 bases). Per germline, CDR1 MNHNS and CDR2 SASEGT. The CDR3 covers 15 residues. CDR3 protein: CASSEGAYRAEPCRF. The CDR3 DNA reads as TGTGCCAGCAGTGAAGGGGCCTACAGGGCCGAGCCTTGTCGTTTT.

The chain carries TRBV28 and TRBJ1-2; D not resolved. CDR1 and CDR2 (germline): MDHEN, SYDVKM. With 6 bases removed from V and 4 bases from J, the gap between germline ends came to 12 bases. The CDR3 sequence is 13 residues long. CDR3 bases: TGTGCCAGCAGCCCGGGCGGAGGCTATGGCTACACCTTC. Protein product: CASSPGGGYGYTF.

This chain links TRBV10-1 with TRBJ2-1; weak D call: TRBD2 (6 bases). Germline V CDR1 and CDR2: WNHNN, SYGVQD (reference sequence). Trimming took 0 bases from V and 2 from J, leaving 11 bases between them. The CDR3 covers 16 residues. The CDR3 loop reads CASSESGGDPYNEQFF. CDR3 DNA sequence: TGCGCCAGCAGTGAGTCCGGGGGAGACCCCTACAATGAGCAGTTCTTC.

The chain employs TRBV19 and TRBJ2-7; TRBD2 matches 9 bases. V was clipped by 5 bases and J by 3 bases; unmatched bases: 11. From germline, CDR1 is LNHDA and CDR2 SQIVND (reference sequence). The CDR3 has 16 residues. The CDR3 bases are TGTGCCAGTAGTCCAGTGGGCCTAGCGGGACTCTACGAGCAGTACTTC. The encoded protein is CASSPVGLAGLYEQYF.

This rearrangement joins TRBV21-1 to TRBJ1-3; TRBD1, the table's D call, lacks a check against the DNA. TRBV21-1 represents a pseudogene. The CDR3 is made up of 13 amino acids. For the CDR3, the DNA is TGTGCCACTCTACGACAGTGCGGAAACACCATATATTTT. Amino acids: CATLRQCGNTIYF.